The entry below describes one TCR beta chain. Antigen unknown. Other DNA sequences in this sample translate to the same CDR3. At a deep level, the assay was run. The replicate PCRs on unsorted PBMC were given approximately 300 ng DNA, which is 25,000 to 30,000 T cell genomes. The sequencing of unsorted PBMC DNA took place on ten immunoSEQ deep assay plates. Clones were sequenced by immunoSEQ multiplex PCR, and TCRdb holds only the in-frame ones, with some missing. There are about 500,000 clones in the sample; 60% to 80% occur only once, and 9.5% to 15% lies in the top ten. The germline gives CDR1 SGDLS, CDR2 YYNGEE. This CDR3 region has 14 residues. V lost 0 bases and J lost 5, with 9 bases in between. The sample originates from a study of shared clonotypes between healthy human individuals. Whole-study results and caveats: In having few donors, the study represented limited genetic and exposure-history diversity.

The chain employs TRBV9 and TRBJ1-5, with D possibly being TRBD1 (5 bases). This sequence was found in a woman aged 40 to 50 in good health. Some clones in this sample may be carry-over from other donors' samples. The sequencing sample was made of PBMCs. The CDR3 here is CASSVGGGDQPQHF. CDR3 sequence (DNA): TGTGCCAGCAGCGTAGGTGGGGGTGATCAGCCCCAGCATTTT. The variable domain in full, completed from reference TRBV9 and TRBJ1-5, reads DSGVTQTPKHLITATGQRVTLRCSPRSGDLSVYWYQQSLDQGLQFLIQYYNGEERAKGNILERFSAQQFPDLHSELNLSSLELGDSALYFCASSVGGGDQPQHFGDGTRLSIL.